This is a list of T cell receptor beta chains from one sample in a study of blood T cell repertoires in COVID-19. The data were produced by immunoSEQ multiplex PCR, yet TCRdb's version contains in-frame clones alone and is incomplete. The data contain about 300,000 clones, approximately 86% of them singletons. Sequencing used peripheral blood. Source of these receptors: a man between 70 and 80 years old with acute or convalescent COVID-19. Both conserved end residues are part of each CDR3. A D gene is named only where the DNA matches it firmly. The size entry is marked missing in some rows and otherwise reads once, few, many or a size class.

J gene | clone size | V gene | CDR3 length | D gene | CDR3 DNA | CDR3 protein
TRBJ1-2 | few | TRBV28 | 13 | TRBD1 | TGTGCCAGCAGTTTTATGCCAGGGGGTGGCTACACCTTC | CASSFMPGGGYTF
TRBJ1-3 | . | TRBV7-2 | 16 | . | TGTGCCAGCAGCATGTCTGAGGTTAACTCTGGAAACACCATATATTTT | CASSMSEVNSGNTIYF
TRBJ1-4 | . | TRBV15 | 15 | . | TGTGCCACCAGCAGCCCGCAGGGAACTAATGAAAAACTGTTTTTT | CATSSPQGTNEKLFF
TRBJ2-3 | few | TRBV7-3 | 14 | . | TGTGCCAGCAGCTTAATCGGTAGCACAGATACGCAGTATTTT | CASSLIGSTDTQYF
TRBJ2-7 | . | TRBV4-3 | 17 | TRBD2 | TGCGCCAGCAGCCAAGATGTTCGAGCGGGGGCGCGCTACCGGCAGTACTTC | CASSQDVRAGARYRQYF
TRBJ2-7 | . | TRBV5-6 | 15 | TRBD2 | TGTGCCAGCAGCCCACTAGCGGGGGGTATTGGCGAGCAGTACTTC | CASSPLAGGIGEQYF
TRBJ2-1 | . | TRBV3-1/TRBV3-2 | 11 | . | TGTGCCAGCAGCCAATCTCGGGAGCAGTTCTTC | CASSQSREQFF
TRBJ2-2 | once | TRBV5-4 | 14 | . | TGTGCCAGCAGCTCAAACAGGGACACCGGGGAGCTGTTTTTT | CASSSNRDTGELFF
TRBJ2-1 | . | TRBV6-2/TRBV6-3 | 16 | TRBD2 | TGTGCCAGCAGTTACAGCCCTAGCGGGAGCTCAGATGAGCAGTTCTTC | CASSYSPSGSSDEQFF
TRBJ2-3 | . | TRBV4-3 | 15 | TRBD2 | TGCGCCAGCAGTAGGAGGGGTAGCGGGACAGATACGCAGTATTTT | CASSRRGSGTDTQYF
TRBJ2-3 | . | TRBV13 | 17 | TRBD2 | TGTGCCAGCAGCTTAGCGGGACTAGCGGGGGTGGCAGATACGCAGTATTTT | CASSLAGLAGVADTQYF
TRBJ1-4 | . | TRBV18 | 15 | . | TGTGCCAGCTCACCCCGGGACATAGCTAATGAAAAACTGTTTTTT | CASSPRDIANEKLFF
TRBJ2-1 | . | TRBV28 | 16 | . | TGTGCCAGCAGTTTAGGTGGGCAGGGAGGAAACAATGAGCAGTTCTTC | CASSLGGQGGNNEQFF
TRBJ2-4 | . | TRBV6-1 | 13 | . | TGTGCCAGCAGTGATAGTAGGGGAAACATTCAGTACTTC | CASSDSRGNIQYF
TRBJ1-1 | once | TRBV7-3 | 14 | . | TGTGCCAGCAGCTTATGGGGCAGGAACACTGAAGCTTTCTTT | CASSLWGRNTEAFF
TRBJ2-2 | . | TRBV24-1 | 16 | . | TGTGCCACCAGTGATACCCCCCTGGGCGGGGCCGGGGAGCTGTTTTTT | CATSDTPLGGAGELFF
TRBJ1-2 | . | TRBV2 | 13 | . | TGTGCCAGCAGTGAGGGGGGGAACTATGGCTACACCTTC | CASSEGGNYGYTF